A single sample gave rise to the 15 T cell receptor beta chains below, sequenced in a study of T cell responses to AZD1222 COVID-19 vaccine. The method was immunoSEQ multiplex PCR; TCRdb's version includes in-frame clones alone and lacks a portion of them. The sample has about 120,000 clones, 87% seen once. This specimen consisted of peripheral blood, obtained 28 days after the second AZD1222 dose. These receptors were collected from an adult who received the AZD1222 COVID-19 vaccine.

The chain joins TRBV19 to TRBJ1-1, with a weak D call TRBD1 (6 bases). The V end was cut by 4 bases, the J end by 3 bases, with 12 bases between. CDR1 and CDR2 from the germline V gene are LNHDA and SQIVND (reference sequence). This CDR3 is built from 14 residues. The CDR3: CASSTYRDDTEAFF. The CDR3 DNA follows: TGTGCCAGTAGTACCTACAGGGATGACACTGAAGCTTTCTTT.

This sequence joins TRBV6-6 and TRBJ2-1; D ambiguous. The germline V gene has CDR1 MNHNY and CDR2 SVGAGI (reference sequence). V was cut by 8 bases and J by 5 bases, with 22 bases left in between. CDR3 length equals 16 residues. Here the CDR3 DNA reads TGTGCCAGCCTTTCCTCTTCCGCGGACGGTCACAATGAGCAGTTCTTC. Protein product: CASLSSSADGHNEQFF.

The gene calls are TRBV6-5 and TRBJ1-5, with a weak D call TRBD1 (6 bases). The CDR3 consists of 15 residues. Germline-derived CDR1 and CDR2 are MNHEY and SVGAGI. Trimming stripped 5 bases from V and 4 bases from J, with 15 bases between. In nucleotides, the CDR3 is TGTGCCAGCAGTCCCCGGACAGTACGGAATCAGCCCCAGCATTTT. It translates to CASSPRTVRNQPQHF.

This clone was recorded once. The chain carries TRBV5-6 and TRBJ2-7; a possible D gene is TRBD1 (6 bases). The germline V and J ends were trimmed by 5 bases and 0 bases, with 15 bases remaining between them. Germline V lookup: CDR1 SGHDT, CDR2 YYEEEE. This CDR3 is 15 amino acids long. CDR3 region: CASRRDRSLSYEQYF. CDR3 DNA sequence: TGTGCCAGCAGAAGAGACAGGTCCCTCTCCTACGAGCAGTACTTC.

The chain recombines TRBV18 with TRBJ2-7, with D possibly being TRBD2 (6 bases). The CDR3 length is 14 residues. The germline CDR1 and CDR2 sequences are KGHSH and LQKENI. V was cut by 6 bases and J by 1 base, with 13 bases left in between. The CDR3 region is CASSASGGSYEQYF. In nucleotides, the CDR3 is TGTGCCAGCTCCGCTTCCGGGGGATCCTACGAGCAGTACTTC.

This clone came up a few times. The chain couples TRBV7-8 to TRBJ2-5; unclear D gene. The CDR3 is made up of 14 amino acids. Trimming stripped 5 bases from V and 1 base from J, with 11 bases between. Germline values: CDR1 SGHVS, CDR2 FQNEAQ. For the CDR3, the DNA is TGTGCCAGCAGCCCCCGGCGCTCCCAAGAGACCCAGTACTTC. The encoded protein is CASSPRRSQETQYF.

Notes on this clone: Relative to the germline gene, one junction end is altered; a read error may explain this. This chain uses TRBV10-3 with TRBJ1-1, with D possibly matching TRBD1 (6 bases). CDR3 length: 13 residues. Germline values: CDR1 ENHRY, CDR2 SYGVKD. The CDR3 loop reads CAISENRDTEAFF. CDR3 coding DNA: TGTGCCATCAGTGAGAACCGGGACACCGAAGCTTTCTTT.

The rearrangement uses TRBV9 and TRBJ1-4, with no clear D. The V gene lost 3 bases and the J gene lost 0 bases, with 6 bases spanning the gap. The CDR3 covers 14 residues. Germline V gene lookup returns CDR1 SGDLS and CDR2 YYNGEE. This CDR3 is CASSGSATNEKLFF. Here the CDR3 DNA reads TGTGCCAGCAGCGGGTCTGCAACTAATGAAAAACTGTTTTTT.

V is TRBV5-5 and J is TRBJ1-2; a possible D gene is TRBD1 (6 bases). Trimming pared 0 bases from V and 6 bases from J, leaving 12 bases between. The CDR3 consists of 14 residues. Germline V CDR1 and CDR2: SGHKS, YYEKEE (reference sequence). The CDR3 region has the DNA TGTGCCAGCAGCTTGGAGGCAGGGGTAGATGGCTACACCTTC. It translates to CASSLEAGVDGYTF. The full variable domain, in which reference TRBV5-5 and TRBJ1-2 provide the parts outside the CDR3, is DAGVTQSPTHLIKTRGQQVTLRCSPISGHKSVSWYQQVLGQGPQFIFQYYEKEERGRGNFPDRFSARQFPNYSSELNVNALLLGDSALYLCASSLEAGVDGYTFGSGTRLTVV.

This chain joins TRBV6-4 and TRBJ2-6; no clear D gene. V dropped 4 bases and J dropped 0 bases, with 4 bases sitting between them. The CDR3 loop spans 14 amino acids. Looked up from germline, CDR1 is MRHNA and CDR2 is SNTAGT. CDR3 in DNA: TGTGCCAGCAGTGCGCGCTCTGGGGCCAACGTCCTGACTTTC. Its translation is CASSARSGANVLTF.

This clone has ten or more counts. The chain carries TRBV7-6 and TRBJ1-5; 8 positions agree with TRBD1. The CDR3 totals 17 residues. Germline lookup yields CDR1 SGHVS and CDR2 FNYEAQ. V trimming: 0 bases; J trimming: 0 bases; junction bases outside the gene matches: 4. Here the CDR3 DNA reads TGTGCCAGCAGCTTAGCTGCAGGGGGCTTTAGCAATCAGCCCCAGCATTTT. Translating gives CASSLAAGGFSNQPQHF.

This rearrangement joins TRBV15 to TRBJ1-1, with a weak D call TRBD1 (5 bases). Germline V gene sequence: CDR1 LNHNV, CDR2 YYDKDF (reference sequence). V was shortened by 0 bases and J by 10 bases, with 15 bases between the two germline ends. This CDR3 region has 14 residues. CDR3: CATSRDRGGKVAFF. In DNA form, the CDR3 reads TGTGCCACCAGCAGAGACCGGGGGGGAAAAGTAGCTTTCTTT.

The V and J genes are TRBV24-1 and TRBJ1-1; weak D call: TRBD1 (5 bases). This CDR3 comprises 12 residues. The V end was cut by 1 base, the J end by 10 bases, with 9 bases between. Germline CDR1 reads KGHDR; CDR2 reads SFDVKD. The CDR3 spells CATSDLWGGAFF. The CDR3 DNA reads TGTGCCACCAGTGATTTATGGGGGGGAGCTTTCTTT.

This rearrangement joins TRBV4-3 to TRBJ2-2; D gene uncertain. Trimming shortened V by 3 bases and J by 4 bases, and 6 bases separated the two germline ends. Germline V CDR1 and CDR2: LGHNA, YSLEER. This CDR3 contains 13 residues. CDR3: CASSQDVTGELFF. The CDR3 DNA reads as TGCGCCAGCAGCCAGGATGTCACCGGGGAGCTGTTTTTT.

Written as DNA, the CDR3 is TGTGCCAGCAGCTTTACAGGGGACTACGAGCAGTACTTC. Translating gives CASSFTGDYEQYF. The V call is TRBV5-5, the J call TRBJ2-7; 7 positions match TRBD1. The CDR3 totals 13 residues. Unmatched junction bases numbered 2, after V lost 2 bases and J lost 3 bases. Germline V CDR1 and CDR2: SGHKS, YYEKEE (reference sequence).